The 22 T cell receptor beta chains presented below share a single source sample, sequenced in a study of blood T cells in healthy people across ages. The second PCR ran about 6 to 11 cycles with a sample-barcoded 5' primer and J-beta primers. One entry per CDR3 protein, called by TCRdb with MiXCR from the 5' RACE reads. Of hundreds of thousands of distinct CDR3 sequences listed, 45% to 70% are singletons. The sample consisted of blood. The receptors here all came from a man aged 35-49 years in good health.

This clonotype was observed a single time. The gene calls are TRBV7-2 and TRBJ1-4, with a possible D match to TRBD1 (5 bases). The V and J ends lost 4 bases and 6 bases respectively, with 18 bases between them. The CDR3 runs to 16 residues. Germline V gives CDR1 SGHTA, CDR2 FQGNSA. The DNA for the CDR3 is TGTGCCAGCAGCTATCGGGACGGCCTTGGCGATGAAAAACTGTTTTTT. It specifies CASSYRDGLGDEKLFF.

The J gene is TRBJ1-2, the V gene TRBV12-3 or TRBV12-4; TRBD1 matches at 8 bases. J was trimmed by 4 bases and V by 5 bases; bases with no gene match: 6. This CDR3 region has 14 residues. The CDR3 coding sequence is TGTGCCAGCAGTCTCCGTGGGACAGGCTATGGCTACACCTTC. It yields the protein CASSLRGTGYGYTF.

This clonotype occurred many times. The chain carries TRBV7-3 and TRBJ2-3; TRBD2 matches at 10 bases. J was trimmed by 1 base and V by 5 bases; bases with no gene match: 3. This CDR3 is built from 15 residues. CDR1 SGHTA and CDR2 FQGTGA come from the germline V gene. As DNA, the CDR3 is TGTGCCAGCAGCCCGAGCGGGGGGGGCACAGATACGCAGTATTTT. It is translated as CASSPSGGGTDTQYF.

This clonotype has only a few counts. V gene TRBV4-1 combines with J gene TRBJ1-2; TRBD1 is a possible D gene (5 bases). Looked up from germline, CDR1 is MGHRA and CDR2 is YSYEKL. V was clipped by 0 bases and J by 6 bases, with 20 bases between them. CDR3 size: 17 residues. The CDR3 DNA reads TGCGCCAGCAGCCAAGAGGTCGGGCAGGGAGTTGGGAATGGCTACACCTTC. Encoded protein: CASSQEVGQGVGNGYTF.

This clonotype was seen ten or more times. This chain uses TRBV2 with TRBJ2-1; 10 bases align to TRBD2. The CDR3 covers 14 residues. Germline CDR1 is SNHLY and CDR2 is FYNNEI. With V trimmed by 5 bases and J by 13 bases, 11 bases remained unmatched. CDR3 bases: TGTGCCAGCAGTTCACCACGGCTAGCGGGGGTACAGTTCTTC. Its protein product is CASSSPRLAGVQFF.

The V gene is TRBV2, the J gene TRBJ1-6; a possible D gene is TRBD1 (6 bases). The germline V gene has CDR1 SNHLY and CDR2 FYNNEI. V lost 6 bases to trimming and J lost 5 bases, with 14 bases between them. The CDR3 has 15 residues. CDR3 loop: CASSQGRGDNSPLHF. The CDR3 DNA is TGTGCCAGCAGCCAGGGGAGGGGGGATAATTCACCCCTCCACTTT.

The genes are TRBV4-3 and TRBJ2-2, with 7 nucleotides matching TRBD1. With 3 bases clipped from V and 3 bases from J, the junction kept 4 bases outside the gene matches. The germline V gene encodes CDR1 LGHNA and CDR2 YSLEER. The CDR3 runs to 15 residues. This CDR3 is CASSQATGDTGELFF. The CDR3 DNA follows: TGCGCCAGCAGCCAGGCTACAGGGGACACCGGGGAGCTGTTTTTT.

V is TRBV28 and J is TRBJ2-3; D is ambiguous. V dropped 6 bases and J dropped 6 bases, with 13 bases sitting between them. Looked up from germline, CDR1 is MDHEN and CDR2 is SYDVKM. The CDR3 length is 13 residues. Written as DNA, the CDR3 is TGTGCCAGCAGCTCCCCGACTCTTGATACGCAGTATTTT. Its translation is CASSSPTLDTQYF.

The CDR3 bases are TGTGCCAGCAGCCGACAGTGGAGTAGCAATCAGCCCCAGCATTTT. Its translation is CASSRQWSSNQPQHF. J is TRBJ1-5 and V is TRBV7-2; perhaps TRBD1 as D (5 bases). The CDR3 has 15 residues. Trimming removed 5 bases at V and 0 bases at J, with 11 bases between. CDR1 and CDR2 (germline): SGHTA, FQGNSA.

This rearrangement joins TRBV15 to TRBJ2-7; 8 nucleotides match TRBD2. This CDR3 contains 12 residues. The germline CDR1 and CDR2 sequences are LNHNV and YYDKDF (reference sequence). With 5 bases clipped from V and 9 bases from J, the junction kept 6 bases outside the gene matches. The CDR3 here is CATSQTTSGQYF. In nucleotides, the CDR3 is TGTGCCACCAGCCAAACAACTAGCGGGCAGTACTTC. The whole variable domain, filled in from reference TRBV15 and TRBJ2-7, reads DAMVIQNPRYQVTQFGKPVTLSCSQTLNHNVMYWYQQKSSQAPKLLFHYYDKDFNNEADTPDNFQSRRPNTSFCFLDIRSPGLGDTAMYLCATSQTTSGQYFGPGTRLTVT.

There are many counts of this clonotype. The rearrangement links TRBV29-1 to TRBJ2-7, with a possible D match to TRBD2 (5 bases). The germline gives CDR1 SQVTM, CDR2 ANQGSEA. The CDR3 spans 12 residues. V lost 4 bases and J lost 11, with 18 bases in between. The CDR3 nucleotides are TGCAGCGTTGTTTCCCCCAATTACGGGGAGTACTTC. The encoded protein is CSVVSPNYGEYF.

The chain combines TRBV9 with TRBJ2-3; TRBD1 matches at 7 bases. J lost 7 bases, V lost 0 bases, and 2 bases had no gene match. The CDR3 runs to 13 residues. The V gene's germline CDR1 is SGDLS and CDR2 YYNGEE. The CDR3 sequence is CASSVAGGYTQYF. In DNA, the CDR3 is TGTGCCAGCAGCGTAGCAGGGGGATATACGCAGTATTTT. Full variable domain (outside the CDR3, taken from reference TRBV9 and TRBJ2-3): DSGVTQTPKHLITATGQRVTLRCSPRSGDLSVYWYQQSLDQGLQFLIQYYNGEERAKGNILERFSAQQFPDLHSELNLSSLELGDSALYFCASSVAGGYTQYFGPGTRLTVL.

This clonotype appeared many times. V is TRBV7-2 and J is TRBJ2-7, with D possibly TRBD2 on 6 matching bases. The length of the CDR3 is 15 residues. In germline, CDR1 is SGHTA, CDR2 FQGNSA. Trimming took 1 base from V and 3 from J, leaving 13 bases between them. The CDR3 protein is CASSLVGGMSYEQYF. CDR3 nucleotides: TGTGCCAGCAGCTTAGTCGGGGGAATGAGCTACGAGCAGTACTTC.

The chain employs TRBV6-5 and TRBJ2-1; 8 bases are shared with TRBD2. The CDR3 totals 16 residues. After removal of 6 bases from V and 8 bases from J, the junction contained 15 bases not matched to a gene. CDR1 MNHEY and CDR2 SVGAGI come from the germline V gene. CDR3 DNA sequence: TGTGCCAGCAGCTACCTAAGCGGGAGTTTAAAGTATGAGCAGTTCTTC. Translation gives CASSYLSGSLKYEQFF.

The sample holds a few counts of this clonotype. J is TRBJ2-1 and V is TRBV7-2, with D possibly matching TRBD1 (6 bases). V lost 6 bases, J lost 0 bases, and 12 bases lay in between. Per the germline V gene, CDR1 is SGHTA and CDR2 is FQGNSA. CDR3 length equals 15 residues. The CDR3 DNA reads TGTGCCAGCAGGGGACAAGATTCCTCCTACAATGAGCAGTTCTTC. Its protein is CASRGQDSSYNEQFF.

This clonotype was seen more than once but under ten times. CDR3 DNA sequence: TGTGCCAGCAGTCCCTCGTTTGTTCCGGGTGGCTACACCTTC. Translation: CASSPSFVPGGYTF. The chain is built from TRBV12-3 or TRBV12-4 and TRBJ1-2, with D unclear. V gave up 5 bases and J gave up 7 bases, with 17 bases separating them. The CDR3 is made up of 14 amino acids.

In its sample, this clonotype was seen a few times. This sequence joins TRBV20-1 and TRBJ2-7, with D perhaps matching TRBD1 (5 bases). This CDR3 comprises 13 residues. The V gene lost 5 bases and the J gene lost 2 bases, with 13 bases spanning the gap. CDR1 and CDR2 from the germline V gene are DFQATT and SNEGSKA (reference sequence). The CDR3: CSAPNRLTYEQYF. The CDR3 DNA reads as TGCAGTGCTCCTAACAGGTTGACCTACGAGCAGTACTTC.

The chain combines TRBV20-1 with TRBJ1-6; tentatively, D is TRBD1 (5 bases). Deletions cut 3 bases from V and 7 bases from J, with 10 bases between. Per the germline V gene, CDR1 is DFQATT and CDR2 is SNEGSKA (reference sequence). There are 13 residues in the CDR3. CDR3 protein: CSAREGWNSPLHF. DNA for the CDR3: TGCAGTGCTAGGGAGGGGTGGAATTCACCCCTCCACTTT.

The J gene is TRBJ2-1, the V gene TRBV7-3; 7 nucleotides match TRBD2. The ends lost 4 bases at V and 1 base at J; junction bases unmatched: 7. The CDR3 has 16 amino acids. In germline, CDR1 is SGHTA, CDR2 FQGTGA. Here the CDR3 reads CASSSGGHPSYNEQFF. CDR3 nucleotide sequence: TGTGCCAGCAGCTCGGGGGGTCACCCGTCCTACAATGAGCAGTTCTTC.

V and J are TRBV12-3 or TRBV12-4 and TRBJ2-7, with no clear D. This CDR3 region has 12 residues. Trimming stripped 10 bases from V and 0 bases from J, with 10 bases between. CDR3 sequence (DNA): TGTGCCACCCAGACGATCTCCTACGAGCAGTACTTC. Translation gives CATQTISYEQYF.

This clonotype was found a few times. The chain carries TRBV28 and TRBJ2-2; D gene uncertain. V lost 5 bases and J lost 6, with 7 bases in between. CDR1 and CDR2 from the germline V gene are MDHEN and SYDVKM. This CDR3 comprises 12 residues. The CDR3 DNA follows: TGTGCCAGCAGTCAATGGGCCGGGGAGCTGTTTTTT. Translated, it gives CASSQWAGELFF.

This chain links TRBV28 with TRBJ2-4, with 7 bases fitting TRBD2. Germline V lookup: CDR1 MDHEN, CDR2 SYDVKM. V was pared by 11 bases and J by 0 bases, with 10 bases of the junction left unmatched. This CDR3 comprises 15 residues. The CDR3 bases are TGTGCCTCAGAAACTAGCGATTTAGCCAAAAACATTCAGTACTTC. This translates into CASETSDLAKNIQYF.